Shown below are 27 T cell receptor beta chains from a single sample sequenced in a study of glioma-infiltrating T cells after dendritic cell vaccination. The method was immunoSEQ multiplex PCR; TCRdb's version includes in-frame clones alone and lacks a portion of them. This sample carries just over 95,000 clones, about 79% of them seen once, and the ten largest clones take approximately 5.9%. Specimen: blood, collected before dendritic cell vaccination. Receptor source: a human donor with glioblastoma.

This clone occurred a few times. The V call is TRBV19, the J call TRBJ2-3; the match to TRBD2 covers 8 bases. Germline V CDR1 and CDR2: LNHDA, SQIVND (reference sequence). Trimming took 4 bases from V and 12 from J; bases not matched to a gene: 9. The CDR3 spans 13 residues. The CDR3 nucleotides read TGTGCCAGTAGTACCACCTTTCGGGGGGGACAGTATTTT. Its protein is CASSTTFRGGQYF.

This clone has a handful of counts. The J gene is TRBJ1-2, the V gene TRBV5-4; D unclear. The length of the CDR3 is 16 residues. Trimming removed 7 bases from V and 0 bases from J, with 19 bases in between. Germline CDR1 and CDR2: SGHNT and YYREEE (reference sequence). In DNA, the CDR3 is TGTGCCAGCCGTCACGCCCGAGACAACACTAACTATGGCTACACCTTC. Translated, it gives CASRHARDNTNYGYTF.

V is TRBV5-4 and J is TRBJ2-1; perhaps TRBD1 as D (6 bases). CDR3 size: 15 residues. The V gene lost 5 bases and the J gene lost 0 bases, with 12 bases spanning the gap. Germline values: CDR1 SGHNT, CDR2 YYREEE (reference sequence). The CDR3 reads CASSFIGGSYNEQFF. The CDR3 DNA is TGTGCCAGCAGTTTTATAGGGGGCTCCTACAATGAGCAGTTCTTC.

This sequence joins TRBV2 and TRBJ1-5; 8 bases match TRBD1. The trim removed 0 bases at V and 7 bases at J, leaving 5 bases unmatched. Germline V gene sequence: CDR1 SNHLY, CDR2 FYNNEI. CDR3 length: 15 residues. The CDR3 spells CASSEAAGQVQPQHF. CDR3 DNA sequence: TGTGCCAGCAGTGAAGCGGCGGGACAGGTACAGCCCCAGCATTTT. The whole variable domain, filled in from reference TRBV2 and TRBJ1-5, reads EPEVTQTPSHQVTQMGQEVILRCVPISNHLYFYWYRQILGQKVEFLVSFYNNEISEKSEIFDDQFSVERPDGSNFTLKIRSTKLEDSAMYFCASSEAAGQVQPQHFGDGTRLSIL.

The count of this clone is one. The chain links TRBV15 to TRBJ2-1; D unresolved. Germline V gene data show CDR1 as LNHNV and CDR2 as YYDKDF (reference sequence). Trimming stripped 4 bases from V and 2 bases from J, with 12 bases between. CDR3 length equals 15 residues. The CDR3 loop reads CATSIDSHAYNEQFF. CDR3 nucleotides: TGTGCCACCAGCATTGACTCCCATGCCTACAATGAGCAGTTCTTC.

This clone appeared once. This chain's CDR3 is CASRRNRGLGYTF. The CDR3 DNA reads as TGTGCCAGTAGGCGGAACAGGGGGCTTGGCTACACCTTC. This sequence joins TRBV6-1 and TRBJ1-2; 9 nucleotides agree with TRBD1. Losses at the gene ends were 9 bases for V and 7 bases for J; bases not matched to a gene: 9. The CDR3 length is 13 residues. Germline-derived CDR1 and CDR2 are MNHNS and SASEGT.

This clone was observed a single time. The rearrangement joins TRBV19 to TRBJ1-1, with D maybe TRBD1 (5 bases). The V gene's germline CDR1 is LNHDA and CDR2 SQIVND (reference sequence). The CDR3 is 18 amino acids. V was trimmed by 2 bases and J by 10 bases, leaving 29 bases between them. The CDR3 spells CASSIINRGGTSAGGAFF. Here the CDR3 DNA reads TGTGCCAGTAGTATAATTAACCGGGGCGGGACGTCCGCCGGGGGAGCTTTCTTT.

The V call is TRBV7-9, the J call TRBJ2-7; 10 nucleotides agree with TRBD1. Germline values: CDR1 SEHNR, CDR2 FQNEAQ (reference sequence). Trimming removed 0 bases from V and 2 bases from J; junction bases left unmatched: 4. The CDR3 is 16 amino acids. The CDR3 loop reads CASSLALGQGTYEQYF. The DNA of the CDR3 is TGTGCCAGCAGCTTAGCGTTGGGACAGGGGACCTACGAGCAGTACTTC.

The chain combines TRBV20-1 with TRBJ1-2; D is unresolved. Germline lookup yields CDR1 DFQATT and CDR2 SNEGSKA (reference sequence). Trimming took off 4 bases at V and 6 bases at J, with 6 bases between the two ends. The length of the CDR3 is 10 residues. CDR3 DNA: TGCAGTGCTATTTTTAATGGCTACACCTTC. The encoded protein is CSAIFNGYTF.

This sequence joins TRBV5-1 and TRBJ1-3; unclear D gene. This CDR3 is built from 15 residues. CDR1 is SGHRS, CDR2 YFSETQ, per germline. With 1 base removed from V and 0 bases from J, the gap between germline ends came to 8 bases. As DNA, the CDR3 is TGCGCCAGCAGCTTGACGTCAGGCTCTGGAAACACCATATATTTT. Translated: CASSLTSGSGNTIYF.

J is TRBJ1-1 and V is TRBV2, with TRBD1 matching over 9 bases. CDR3 length: 15 amino acids. J was trimmed by 1 base and V by 7 bases; bases with no gene match: 7. The germline V gene has CDR1 SNHLY and CDR2 FYNNEI. The DNA for the CDR3 is TGTGCCAGCACCGTACCGGGACAGGGGAACACTGAAGCTTTCTTT. It translates to CASTVPGQGNTEAFF.

The chain employs TRBV5-1 and TRBJ2-1, with TRBD2 matching 7 bases. Losses at the gene ends were 5 bases for V and 8 bases for J; bases not matched to a gene: 13. Germline V gene sequence: CDR1 SGHRS, CDR2 YFSETQ. The CDR3 loop spans 15 amino acids. The CDR3 DNA is TGCGCCAGCAGTGGTGGCGGGGGAGCGCGGGATGAGCAGTTCTTC. It translates to CASSGGGGARDEQFF.

This clone appeared a few times. Here the CDR3 reads CASRQRDLHRESLGYTF. CDR3 in DNA: TGTGCCAGCAGACAACGGGATCTTCACCGGGAGTCTCTTGGCTACACCTTC. The chain uses TRBV2 and TRBJ1-2; D is uncertain. The V and J ends lost 6 bases and 7 bases respectively, with 27 bases between them. CDR1 is SNHLY and CDR2 is FYNNEI in the germline V gene. The CDR3 has 17 residues.

The chain uses TRBV28 and TRBJ1-2; D call uncertain. Germline CDR1 reads MDHEN; CDR2 reads SYDVKM. The CDR3 is 15 amino acids. V lost 2 bases to trimming and J lost 6 bases, with 16 bases between them. The CDR3 DNA reads TGTGCCAGCAGTTTACTCCTCGGTGCGCGGGATGGCTACACCTTC. Amino acids: CASSLLLGARDGYTF.

The sample holds many counts of this clone. The chain couples TRBV7-3 to TRBJ2-3; the match to TRBD2 covers 8 bases. Germline trimming cut 5 bases from V and 4 bases from J; bases unmatched to any gene: 14. This CDR3 comprises 17 residues. The germline V gene has CDR1 SGHTA and CDR2 FQGTGA. The CDR3 here is CASSLRGGSGVADTQYF. CDR3 coding DNA: TGTGCCAGCAGCCTACGAGGGGGTAGCGGGGTAGCAGATACGCAGTATTTT. Supplemented by reference TRBV7-3 and TRBJ2-3, the full variable domain reads GAGVSQTPSNKVTEKGKYVELRCDPISGHTALYWYRQSLGQGPEFLIYFQGTGAADDSGLPNDRFFAVRPEGSVSTLKIQRTERGDSAVYLCASSLRGGSGVADTQYFGPGTRLTVL.

This chain connects TRBV29-1 to TRBJ1-2; 7 positions agree with TRBD1. This CDR3 contains 13 residues. CDR1 and CDR2 from the germline V gene are SQVTM and ANQGSEA. Trimming cost V 6 bases and J 3 bases; bases outside gene matches: 7. The CDR3 nucleotides read TGCAGCGTCGACCGGGGACAGCACTATGGCTACACCTTC. Amino acids: CSVDRGQHYGYTF.

The rearrangement joins TRBV5-1 to TRBJ2-7, with 8 positions matching TRBD2. The CDR3 runs 14 residues. V dropped 4 bases and J dropped 2; count of bases not matched to a gene: 5. The germline V gene has CDR1 SGHRS and CDR2 YFSETQ. The CDR3: CASSERGPTYEQYF. Here the CDR3 DNA reads TGCGCCAGCAGCGAGCGGGGGCCGACCTACGAGCAGTACTTC.

The genes are TRBV2 and TRBJ1-2; D is ambiguous. The V and J ends lost 8 bases and 8 bases respectively, with 24 bases between them. The CDR3 has 15 amino acids. Germline loops: CDR1 SNHLY, CDR2 FYNNEI. CDR3 coding DNA: TGTGCCAGCGCCTACTCCCGAAAGTTAGCGGGGGGCTACACCTTC. Translation: CASAYSRKLAGGYTF.

The chain uses TRBV5-1 and TRBJ2-5; 12 nucleotides align to TRBD1. The germline gives CDR1 SGHRS, CDR2 YFSETQ. V trimming: 0 bases; J trimming: 5 bases; junction bases outside the gene matches: 5. This CDR3 has 16 amino acids. CDR3 amino acids: CASSLAGTGGLETQYF. The DNA of the CDR3 is TGCGCCAGCAGCTTGGCAGGGACAGGGGGCCTGGAGACCCAGTACTTC.

Notes on this clone: Other DNA sequences in this sample translate to the same CDR3. The chain links TRBV28 to TRBJ1-2; a possible D gene is TRBD1 (5 bases). Germline lookup yields CDR1 MDHEN and CDR2 SYDVKM. V was pared by 6 bases and J by 4 bases, with 12 bases between. CDR3 length equals 13 residues. The DNA of the CDR3 is TGTGCCAGCAGCCAAAGGGGAACCTATGGCTACACCTTC. The encoded protein is CASSQRGTYGYTF.

Here the CDR3 DNA reads TGCGCCAGCAGCCATGGACAGAACTACGAGCAGTACTTC. Its translation is CASSHGQNYEQYF. The chain combines TRBV5-1 with TRBJ2-5; tentative D call: TRBD1 (6 bases). Near its end, the DNA agrees better with TRBJ2-7, so the J call may be wrong. The germline V gene encodes CDR1 SGHRS and CDR2 YFSETQ. This CDR3 contains 13 residues.

The J gene is TRBJ2-2, the V gene TRBV5-1; tentatively, D is TRBD1 (5 bases). Germline CDR1 is SGHRS and CDR2 is YFSETQ. The V and J ends lost 0 bases and 3 bases respectively, with 9 bases between them. The CDR3 loop spans 15 amino acids. CDR3 sequence: CASSLARAYTGELFF. The CDR3 bases are TGCGCCAGCAGCTTGGCCAGGGCCTACACCGGGGAGCTGTTTTTT.

The chain combines TRBV7-9 with TRBJ1-5; possible D gene TRBD1, 5 bases. Trimming left V 4 bases short and J 7 bases short, with 20 bases between. CDR3 length: 16 residues. Germline CDR1 is SEHNR and CDR2 is FQNEAQ (reference sequence). CDR3 in DNA: TGTGCCAGCAGCTCAGGCGGCGGGGGGGTCAGGCAGCCCCAGCATTTT. This gives the protein CASSSGGGGVRQPQHF.

The V and J genes are TRBV27 and TRBJ1-1; D is perhaps TRBD1 (5 bases). V was shortened by 6 bases and J by 3 bases, with 14 bases between the two germline ends. From germline, CDR1 is MNHEY and CDR2 SMNVEV (reference sequence). CDR3 size: 14 residues. CDR3 loop: CASRAGGVYTEAFF. The CDR3 nucleotides are TGTGCCAGCAGGGCCGGGGGGGTCTACACTGAAGCTTTCTTT.

The CDR3: CASSGWGRSDSYEQYF. The DNA of the CDR3 is TGCGCCAGCAGCGGGTGGGGCCGCTCGGACAGCTACGAGCAGTACTTC. This sequence joins TRBV5-1 and TRBJ2-7, with D possibly TRBD1 on 6 matching bases. V dropped 4 bases and J dropped 3 bases, with 20 bases sitting between them. CDR1 and CDR2 from the germline V gene are SGHRS and YFSETQ. This CDR3 spans 16 amino acids.

This chain connects TRBV5-4 to TRBJ2-5, with D unresolved. CDR3 length: 14 residues. Germline CDR1 and CDR2: SGHNT and YYREEE (reference sequence). Trimming removed 4 bases at V and 3 bases at J, with 13 bases between. The CDR3 protein is CASSPWAVKETQYF. The CDR3 nucleotides are TGTGCCAGCAGCCCTTGGGCCGTAAAAGAGACCCAGTACTTC.

This clone has more than one count but fewer than ten. The chain has TRBV6-6 and TRBJ2-7, with 9 bases identical to TRBD1. The CDR3 spans 14 residues. Germline V lookup: CDR1 MNHNY, CDR2 SVGAGI (reference sequence). The J segment lost 6 bases and the V segment lost 4 bases, leaving 7 bases of the junction unmatched. CDR3 region: CASSSTGGGGEQYF. CDR3 DNA: TGTGCCAGCAGTTCGACAGGGGGGGGCGGCGAGCAGTACTTC.